A selection of T cell receptor beta chains follows, all from one sample in a study of blood T cell repertoires in COVID-19. Assay: immunoSEQ multiplex PCR; the TCRdb copy retains only in-frame clones and omits some. This sample yields fewer than 350,000 clones, of which approximately 91% are seen a single time; about 2.1% belongs to the top ten. The source material was PBMCs or T cells enriched from blood (not recorded which). All receptors come from a woman aged 40 to 50 with acute COVID-19. Both conserved end residues are part of each CDR3. Each record gives: CDR3 protein, CDR3 DNA, D gene, clone size, J gene, V gene. D genes are given only for firm matches. Size values are once, few and many counts, or a class for expanded clones, and some rows have none.

CDR3aa: CASSLVTGVSNEKLFF
CDR3nt: TGTGCCAGCAGCTTGGTGACGGGGGTTTCTAATGAAAAACTGTTTTTT
d_gene: .
abundance: .
j_gene: TRBJ1-4
v_gene: TRBV5-8

CDR3aa: CSVRQGQETQYF
CDR3nt: TGCAGCGTTAGGCAGGGCCAAGAGACCCAGTACTTC
d_gene: .
abundance: .
j_gene: TRBJ2-5
v_gene: TRBV29-1

CDR3aa: CASSIPRHQEMVNAFF
CDR3nt: TGTGCCAGTAGTATTCCGCGACACCAAGAGATGGTGAATGCTTTCTTT
d_gene: .
abundance: .
j_gene: TRBJ1-1
v_gene: TRBV19

CDR3aa: CATSSLIPRGRGTNYGYTF
CDR3nt: TGTGCCACCAGCAGTCTAATCCCTCGGGGCAGGGGAACTAACTATGGCTACACCTTC
d_gene: .
abundance: .
j_gene: TRBJ1-2
v_gene: TRBV15

CDR3aa: CASSLSGNGSPLHF
CDR3nt: TGTGCCAGCAGCTTATCCGGGAATGGTTCACCCCTCCACTTT
d_gene: .
abundance: .
j_gene: TRBJ1-6
v_gene: TRBV7-9

CDR3aa: CASSLHWGLAAEETQYF
CDR3nt: TGTGCCAGCAGCCTTCACTGGGGTCTAGCGGCGGAGGAGACCCAGTACTTC
d_gene: TRBD2
abundance: .
j_gene: TRBJ2-5
v_gene: TRBV7-2

CDR3aa: CASSFVLGESYEQYF
CDR3nt: TGTGCCAGCAGCTTCGTGTTGGGAGAATCCTACGAGCAGTACTTC
d_gene: .
abundance: .
j_gene: TRBJ2-7
v_gene: TRBV5-5

CDR3aa: CAWNNPGQLNIQYF
CDR3nt: TGTGCCTGGAATAATCCGGGACAACTAAACATTCAGTACTTC
d_gene: .
abundance: .
j_gene: TRBJ2-4
v_gene: TRBV30

CDR3aa: CASSYSRDSSTNEQFF
CDR3nt: TGTGCCAGCAGTTACTCTCGGGACTCGTCTACCAATGAGCAGTTCTTC
d_gene: .
abundance: .
j_gene: TRBJ2-1
v_gene: TRBV6-5

CDR3aa: CASTRSGEVSLETQYF
CDR3nt: TGTGCCAGCACCCGTAGCGGGGAGGTTTCGTTGGAGACCCAGTACTTC
d_gene: .
abundance: .
j_gene: TRBJ2-5
v_gene: TRBV12-1

CDR3aa: CASSERGGADTQYF
CDR3nt: TGCGCCAGCTCCGAGCGGGGGGGGGCAGATACGCAGTATTTT
d_gene: TRBD2
abundance: .
j_gene: TRBJ2-3
v_gene: TRBV5-1

CDR3aa: CASSSGQGRETQYF
CDR3nt: TGCGCCAGCAGCTCAGGGCAGGGTAGAGAGACCCAGTACTTC
d_gene: .
abundance: .
j_gene: TRBJ2-5
v_gene: TRBV5-1

CDR3aa: CASSPRQVRSYNEQFF
CDR3nt: TGTGCCAGTAGTCCCAGACAGGTCCGCTCCTACAATGAGCAGTTCTTC
d_gene: .
abundance: few
j_gene: TRBJ2-1
v_gene: TRBV19

CDR3aa: CASGGQGFYNEQFF
CDR3nt: TGTGCCAGCGGGGGACAGGGGTTCTACAATGAGCAGTTCTTC
d_gene: TRBD1
abundance: .
j_gene: TRBJ2-1
v_gene: TRBV6-5

CDR3aa: CASSPRQGMTGNTIYF
CDR3nt: TGTGCCAGCAGCCCCCGACAGGGAATGACTGGAAACACCATATATTTT
d_gene: TRBD1
abundance: .
j_gene: TRBJ1-3
v_gene: TRBV9

CDR3aa: CASSPERPSTDTQYF
CDR3nt: TGTGCCAGCAGCCCAGAGCGTCCGAGCACAGATACGCAGTATTTT
d_gene: .
abundance: once
j_gene: TRBJ2-3
v_gene: TRBV7-8

CDR3aa: CASSELTGSYEQYF
CDR3nt: TGTGCCAGCAGTGAATTGACAGGGTCCTACGAGCAGTACTTC
d_gene: TRBD1
abundance: .
j_gene: TRBJ2-7
v_gene: TRBV2

CDR3aa: CASSHPDRDGYTF
CDR3nt: TGTGCCAGCAGCCACCCCGACAGGGATGGCTACACCTTC
d_gene: TRBD1
abundance: .
j_gene: TRBJ1-2
v_gene: TRBV7-9

CDR3aa: CASSTTPNSYEQYF
CDR3nt: TGCGCCAGCAGCACCACCCCTAACTCCTACGAGCAGTACTTC
d_gene: .
abundance: .
j_gene: TRBJ2-7
v_gene: TRBV4-1

CDR3aa: CASSPPGSGGVGGELFF
CDR3nt: TGTGCCAGCAGCCCCCCAGGGAGCGGGGGTGTCGGCGGGGAGCTGTTTTTT
d_gene: TRBD2
abundance: once
j_gene: TRBJ2-2
v_gene: TRBV3-1/TRBV3-2

CDR3aa: CASAGTGGLAGVGETQYF
CDR3nt: TGTGCCAGCGCCGGGACAGGCGGGTTAGCGGGAGTGGGAGAGACCCAGTACTTC
d_gene: .
abundance: .
j_gene: TRBJ2-5
v_gene: TRBV27

CDR3aa: CASSFGTGAMNTEAFF
CDR3nt: TGTGCCAGCAGTTTTGGGACAGGGGCTATGAACACTGAAGCTTTCTTT
d_gene: TRBD1
abundance: .
j_gene: TRBJ1-1
v_gene: TRBV2

CDR3aa: CASRTSGGYEQYF
CDR3nt: TGTGCCAGCAGGACTAGCGGGGGTTACGAGCAGTACTTC
d_gene: TRBD2
abundance: .
j_gene: TRBJ2-7
v_gene: TRBV2

CDR3aa: CASSLLILGAGYTF
CDR3nt: TGTGCCAGCAGCTTGTTGATCCTTGGGGCCGGCTACACCTTC
d_gene: .
abundance: .
j_gene: TRBJ1-2
v_gene: TRBV5-4

CDR3aa: CASSSSSGTTLKTQYF
CDR3nt: TGTGCCAGCAGTTCGTCTAGCGGGACCACTTTGAAGACCCAGTACTTC
d_gene: TRBD2
abundance: .
j_gene: TRBJ2-5
v_gene: TRBV6-5

CDR3aa: CASSAGGGRREKLFF
CDR3nt: TGTGCCAGCAGTGCCGGGGGGGGGCGAAGAGAAAAACTGTTTTTT
d_gene: .
abundance: .
j_gene: TRBJ1-4
v_gene: TRBV28